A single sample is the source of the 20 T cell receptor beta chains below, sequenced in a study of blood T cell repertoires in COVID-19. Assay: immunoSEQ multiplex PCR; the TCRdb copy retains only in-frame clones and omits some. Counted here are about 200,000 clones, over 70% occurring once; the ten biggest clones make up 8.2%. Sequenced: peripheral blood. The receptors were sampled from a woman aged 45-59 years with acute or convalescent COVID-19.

The CDR3 DNA sequence: TGTGCCAGCAGTCCCGGGACTAGCGGGAGGTTTGACAATGAGCAGTTCTTC. Translated, it gives CASSPGTSGRFDNEQFF. The chain recombines TRBV28 with TRBJ2-1, with 15 nucleotides matching TRBD2. The ends lost 5 bases at V and 5 bases at J; junction bases unmatched: 7. The CDR3 is 17 amino acids. Germline V lookup: CDR1 MDHEN, CDR2 SYDVKM. Looking up the rest from reference TRBV28 and TRBJ2-1 gives the full variable domain: DVKVTQSSRYLVKRTGEKVFLECVQDMDHENMFWYRQDPGLGLRLIYFSYDVKMKEKGDIPEGYSVSREKKERFSLILESASTNQTSMYLCASSPGTSGRFDNEQFFGPGTRLTVL.

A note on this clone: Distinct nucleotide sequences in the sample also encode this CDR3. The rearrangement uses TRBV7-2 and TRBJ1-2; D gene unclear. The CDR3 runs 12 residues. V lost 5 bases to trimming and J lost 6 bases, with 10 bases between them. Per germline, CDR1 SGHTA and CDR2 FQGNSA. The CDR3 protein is CASSPRSHGYTF. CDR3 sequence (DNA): TGTGCCAGCAGCCCCCGTAGCCATGGCTACACCTTC. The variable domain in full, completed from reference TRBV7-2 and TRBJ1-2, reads GAGVSQSPSNKVTEKGKDVELRCDPISGHTALYWYRQSLGQGLEFLIYFQGNSAPDKSGLPSDRFSAERTGGSVSTLTIQRTQQEDSAVYLCASSPRSHGYTFGSGTRLTVV.

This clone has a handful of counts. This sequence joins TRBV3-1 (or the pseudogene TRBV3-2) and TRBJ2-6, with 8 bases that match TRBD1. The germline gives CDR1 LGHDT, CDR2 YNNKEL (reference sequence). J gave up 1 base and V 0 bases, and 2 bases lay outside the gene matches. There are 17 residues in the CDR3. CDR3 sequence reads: CASSQDRGLSGANVLTF. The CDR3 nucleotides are TGTGCCAGCAGCCAAGACAGGGGGCTATCTGGGGCCAACGTCCTGACTTTC.

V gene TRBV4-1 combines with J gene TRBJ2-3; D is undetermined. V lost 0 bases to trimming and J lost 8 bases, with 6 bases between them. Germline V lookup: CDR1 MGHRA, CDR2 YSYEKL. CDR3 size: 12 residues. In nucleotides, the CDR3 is TGCGCCAGCAGCCAAGACGAGCTTACGCAGTATTTT. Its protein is CASSQDELTQYF.

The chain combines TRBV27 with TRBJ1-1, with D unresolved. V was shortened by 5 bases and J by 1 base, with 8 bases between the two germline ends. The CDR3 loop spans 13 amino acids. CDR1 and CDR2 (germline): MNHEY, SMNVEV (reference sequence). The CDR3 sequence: CASSVSGNTEAFF. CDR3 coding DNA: TGTGCCAGCAGTGTCTCGGGGAACACTGAAGCTTTCTTT.

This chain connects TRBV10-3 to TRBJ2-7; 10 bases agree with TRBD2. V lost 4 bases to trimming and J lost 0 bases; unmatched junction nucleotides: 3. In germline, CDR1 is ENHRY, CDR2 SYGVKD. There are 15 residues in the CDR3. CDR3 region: CAISGSSGSSYEQYF. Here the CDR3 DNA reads TGTGCCATCAGTGGATCTAGCGGGAGCTCCTACGAGCAGTACTTC.

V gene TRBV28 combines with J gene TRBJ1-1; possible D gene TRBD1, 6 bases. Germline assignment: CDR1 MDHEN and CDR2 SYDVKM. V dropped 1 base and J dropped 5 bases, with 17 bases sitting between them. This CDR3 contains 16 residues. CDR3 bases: TGTGCCAGCAGTTTATCGGCCGGGGGGGGCGAGACTGAAGCTTTCTTT. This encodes CASSLSAGGGETEAFF.

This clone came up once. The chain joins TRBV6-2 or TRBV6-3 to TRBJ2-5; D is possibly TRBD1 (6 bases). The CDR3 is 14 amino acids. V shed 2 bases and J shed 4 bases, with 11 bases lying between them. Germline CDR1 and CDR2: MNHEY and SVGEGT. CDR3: CASSYILGGETQYF. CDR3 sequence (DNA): TGTGCCAGCAGTTACATATTAGGGGGAGAGACCCAGTACTTC.

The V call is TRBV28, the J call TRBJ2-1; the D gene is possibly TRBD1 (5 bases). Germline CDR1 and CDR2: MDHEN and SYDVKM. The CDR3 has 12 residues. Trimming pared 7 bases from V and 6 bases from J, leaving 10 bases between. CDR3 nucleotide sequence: TGTGCCAGCATCGACCAGGGCAATGAGCAGTTCTTC. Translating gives CASIDQGNEQFF.

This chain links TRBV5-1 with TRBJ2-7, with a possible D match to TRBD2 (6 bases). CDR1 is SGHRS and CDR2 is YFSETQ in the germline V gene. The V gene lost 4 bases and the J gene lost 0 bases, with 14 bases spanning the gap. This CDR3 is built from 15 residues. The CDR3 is CASSGGWLNSYEQYF. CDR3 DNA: TGCGCCAGCAGCGGAGGGTGGCTCAACTCCTACGAGCAGTACTTC.

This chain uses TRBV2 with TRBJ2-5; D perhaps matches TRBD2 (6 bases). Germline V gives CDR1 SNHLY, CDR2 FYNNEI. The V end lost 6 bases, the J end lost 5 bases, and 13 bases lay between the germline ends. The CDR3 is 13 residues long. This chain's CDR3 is CASRGRSSETQYF. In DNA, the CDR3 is TGTGCCAGCAGGGGGAGGAGTTCGGAGACCCAGTACTTC.

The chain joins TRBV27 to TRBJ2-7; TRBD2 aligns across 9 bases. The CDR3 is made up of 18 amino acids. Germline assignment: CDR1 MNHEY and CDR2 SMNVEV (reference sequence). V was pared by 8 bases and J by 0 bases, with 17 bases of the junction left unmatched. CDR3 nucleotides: TGTGCCAGCCCTATAGTCCGGGCTAGCGGGGTTTCCTCCTACGAGCAGTACTTC. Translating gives CASPIVRASGVSSYEQYF.

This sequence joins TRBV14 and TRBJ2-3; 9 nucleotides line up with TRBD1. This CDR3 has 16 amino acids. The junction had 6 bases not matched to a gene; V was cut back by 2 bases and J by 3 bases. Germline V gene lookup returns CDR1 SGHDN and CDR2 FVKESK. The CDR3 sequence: CASSQPLTGGTDTQYF. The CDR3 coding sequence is TGTGCCAGCAGCCAACCGTTGACAGGGGGTACAGATACGCAGTATTTT.

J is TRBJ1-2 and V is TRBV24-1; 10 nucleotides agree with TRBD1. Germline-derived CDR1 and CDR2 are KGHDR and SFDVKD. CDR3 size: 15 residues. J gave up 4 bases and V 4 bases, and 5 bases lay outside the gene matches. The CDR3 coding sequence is TGTGCCACCAGTGACACGGACAGGGGGGTCTATGGCTACACCTTC. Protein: CATSDTDRGVYGYTF.

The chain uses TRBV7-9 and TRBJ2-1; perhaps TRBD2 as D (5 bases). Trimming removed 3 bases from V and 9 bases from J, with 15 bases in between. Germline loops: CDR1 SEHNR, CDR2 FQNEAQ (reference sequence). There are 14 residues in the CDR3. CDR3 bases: TGTGCCAGCAGCTTTACGGGAAAGGGTGGTGAGCAGTTCTTC. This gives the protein CASSFTGKGGEQFF. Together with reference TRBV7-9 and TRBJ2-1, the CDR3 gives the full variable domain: DTGVSQNPRHKITKRGQNVTFRCDPISEHNRLYWYRQTLGQGPEFLTYFQNEAQLEKSRLLSDRFSAERPKGSFSTLEIQRTEQGDSAMYLCASSFTGKGGEQFFGPGTRLTVL.

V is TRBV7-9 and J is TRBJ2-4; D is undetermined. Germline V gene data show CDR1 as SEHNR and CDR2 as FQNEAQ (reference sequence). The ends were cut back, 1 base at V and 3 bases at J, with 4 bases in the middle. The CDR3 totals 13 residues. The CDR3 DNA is TGTGCCAGCAGCTTAGGCAGCAAAAACATTCAGTACTTC. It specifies CASSLGSKNIQYF.

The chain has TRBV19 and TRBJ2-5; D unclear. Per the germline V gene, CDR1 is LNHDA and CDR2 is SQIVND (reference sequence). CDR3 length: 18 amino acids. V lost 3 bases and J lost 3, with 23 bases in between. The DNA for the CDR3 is TGTGCCAGTAGTATGATCTGGGCCGTAAGCCCCCACAAAGAGACCCAGTACTTC. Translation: CASSMIWAVSPHKETQYF. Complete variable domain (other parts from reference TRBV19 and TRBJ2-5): DGGITQSPKYLFRKEGQNVTLSCEQNLNHDAMYWYRQDPGQGLRLIYYSQIVNDFQKGDIAEGYSVSREKKESFPLTVTSAQKNPTAFYLCASSMIWAVSPHKETQYFGPGTRLLVL.

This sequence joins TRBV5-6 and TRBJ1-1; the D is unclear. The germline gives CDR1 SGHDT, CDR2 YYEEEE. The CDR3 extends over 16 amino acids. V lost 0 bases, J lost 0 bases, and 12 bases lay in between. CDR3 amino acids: CASSLGSRAMNTEAFF. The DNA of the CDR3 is TGTGCCAGCAGCTTGGGGTCGAGGGCGATGAACACTGAAGCTTTCTTT.

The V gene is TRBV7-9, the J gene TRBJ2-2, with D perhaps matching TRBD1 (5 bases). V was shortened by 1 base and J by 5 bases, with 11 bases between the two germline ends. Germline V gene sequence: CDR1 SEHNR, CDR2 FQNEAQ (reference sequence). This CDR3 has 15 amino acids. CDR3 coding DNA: TGTGCCAGCAGCTTAGGGTCTAGGGGAACCGGGGAGCTGTTTTTT. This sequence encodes CASSLGSRGTGELFF.

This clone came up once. The CDR3: CASSPGRETQYF. The DNA for the CDR3 is TGTGCCAGCAGCCCTGGGAGGGAGACCCAGTACTTC. V gene TRBV5-6 combines with J gene TRBJ2-5, with D maybe TRBD2 (6 bases). CDR3 length: 12 amino acids. With 4 bases removed from V and 5 bases from J, the gap between germline ends came to 9 bases. CDR1 SGHDT and CDR2 YYEEEE come from the germline V gene.